A selection of T cell receptor beta chains follows, all from one sample in a study of blood T cell repertoires in COVID-19. Only in-frame clones appear in the TCRdb table, and some are missing; sequencing was by immunoSEQ multiplex PCR. The sample includes 200,000 to 250,000 clones, roughly 85% of them seen just once. Sequences were obtained from peripheral blood. These receptors were obtained from a man aged 50-60 years who had recovered from COVID-19. CDR3s include the opening cysteine and the closing phenylalanine or tryptophan. The order of the fields is D gene, clone size, J gene, V gene, CDR3 protein, CDR3 DNA. The D gene is left open where the match is weak. Clone size is shown for a subset of rows, as once, few, many or a class of expanded clone.

d_call: .; clone_size: .; j_call: TRBJ1-2; v_call: TRBV20-1; cdr3_aa: CSAPRVDGYTF; cdr3_nt: TGCAGTGCTCCCCGGGTAGATGGCTACACCTTC
d_call: TRBD1; clone_size: .; j_call: TRBJ2-7; v_call: TRBV19; cdr3_aa: CASRTGQGPPYEQYF; cdr3_nt: TGTGCCAGTAGAACGGGACAGGGGCCTCCCTACGAGCAGTACTTC
d_call: .; clone_size: .; j_call: TRBJ1-4; v_call: TRBV2; cdr3_aa: CASSQRGEKLFF; cdr3_nt: TGTGCCAGCAGTCAAAGGGGTGAAAAACTGTTTTTT
d_call: TRBD1; clone_size: .; j_call: TRBJ2-7; v_call: TRBV15; cdr3_aa: CATSSGRGQSYEQYF; cdr3_nt: TGTGCCACCAGCAGTGGCAGGGGGCAATCCTACGAGCAGTACTTC
d_call: .; clone_size: few; j_call: TRBJ2-3; v_call: TRBV28; cdr3_aa: CASRQGTPSTDTQYF; cdr3_nt: TGTGCCAGCAGGCAGGGAACCCCAAGCACAGATACGCAGTATTTT
d_call: TRBD1; clone_size: .; j_call: TRBJ2-7; v_call: TRBV3-1/TRBV3-2; cdr3_aa: CASRPGQGSYEQYF; cdr3_nt: TGTGCCAGCAGACCGGGACAGGGGTCCTACGAGCAGTACTTC
d_call: TRBD2; clone_size: .; j_call: TRBJ2-1; v_call: TRBV15; cdr3_aa: CATSRDSLAGGDPYNEQFF; cdr3_nt: TGTGCCACCAGCAGAGATAGCCTAGCGGGGGGGGACCCCTACAATGAGCAGTTCTTC
d_call: TRBD2; clone_size: .; j_call: TRBJ2-5; v_call: TRBV5-1; cdr3_aa: CASSLGASGIQETQYF; cdr3_nt: TGCGCCAGCAGCTTGGGAGCTAGCGGGATACAAGAGACCCAGTACTTC
d_call: .; clone_size: .; j_call: TRBJ1-4; v_call: TRBV30; cdr3_aa: CAWSAQMRVNEKLFF; cdr3_nt: TGTGCCTGGAGTGCGCAAATGAGGGTTAATGAAAAACTGTTTTTT
d_call: .; clone_size: .; j_call: TRBJ1-1; v_call: TRBV25-1; cdr3_aa: CASSESLTGNTEAFF; cdr3_nt: TGTGCCAGCAGTGAATCCCTTACGGGTAACACTGAAGCTTTCTTT
d_call: .; clone_size: .; j_call: TRBJ1-4; v_call: TRBV18; cdr3_aa: CASSPSATNEKLFF; cdr3_nt: TGTGCCAGCTCACCGTCCGCAACTAATGAAAAACTGTTTTTT
d_call: TRBD1; clone_size: .; j_call: TRBJ1-1; v_call: TRBV10-3; cdr3_aa: CAIGDRGNTEAFF; cdr3_nt: TGTGCCATCGGGGACAGGGGGAACACTGAAGCTTTCTTT
d_call: TRBD1; clone_size: .; j_call: TRBJ2-7; v_call: TRBV28; cdr3_aa: CASSLGRRTGTYEQYF; cdr3_nt: TGTGCCAGCAGTTTAGGTCGTAGGACAGGGACATACGAGCAGTACTTC
d_call: TRBD1; clone_size: .; j_call: TRBJ1-1; v_call: TRBV5-1; cdr3_aa: CASSLIQGATNTEAFF; cdr3_nt: TGCGCCAGCAGCTTGATACAGGGGGCCACCAACACTGAAGCTTTCTTT
d_call: TRBD1; clone_size: .; j_call: TRBJ1-4; v_call: TRBV5-1; cdr3_aa: CASSGDSRNEKLFF; cdr3_nt: TGCGCCAGCAGCGGGGACAGCAGGAATGAAAAACTGTTTTTT
d_call: TRBD1; clone_size: once; j_call: TRBJ2-5; v_call: TRBV6-5; cdr3_aa: CASRRQGTETQYF; cdr3_nt: TGTGCCAGCAGAAGACAGGGTACGGAGACCCAGTACTTC
d_call: .; clone_size: .; j_call: TRBJ2-1; v_call: TRBV11-3; cdr3_aa: CASSHGSSYNEQFF; cdr3_nt: TGTGCCAGCAGCCACGGGAGCTCCTACAATGAGCAGTTCTTC
d_call: .; clone_size: .; j_call: TRBJ1-3; v_call: TRBV2; cdr3_aa: CASSDLWIGESGNTIYF; cdr3_nt: TGTGCCAGCAGTGATTTATGGATTGGAGAGTCTGGAAACACCATATATTTT
d_call: .; clone_size: .; j_call: TRBJ2-2; v_call: TRBV18; cdr3_aa: CASSPARGVRSVLVYTGELFF; cdr3_nt: TGTGCCAGCTCACCGGCCCGGGGTGTAAGGAGCGTATTAGTTTACACCGGGGAGCTGTTTTTT
d_call: TRBD1; clone_size: .; j_call: TRBJ2-2; v_call: TRBV5-6; cdr3_aa: CASRLLQGAPVGELFF; cdr3_nt: TGTGCCAGCAGACTGTTACAGGGGGCTCCGGTCGGGGAGCTGTTTTTT
d_call: TRBD1; clone_size: .; j_call: TRBJ2-1; v_call: TRBV24-1; cdr3_aa: CATSTGGNEQFF; cdr3_nt: TGTGCCACCTCAACAGGGGGCAATGAGCAGTTCTTC
d_call: .; clone_size: .; j_call: TRBJ1-6; v_call: TRBV5-1; cdr3_aa: CASSLLTDSPLHF; cdr3_nt: TGCGCCAGCAGCTTACTGACTGATTCACCCCTCCACTTT
d_call: TRBD2; clone_size: once; j_call: TRBJ2-3; v_call: TRBV6-5; cdr3_aa: CASRLSGRAPDTQYF; cdr3_nt: TGTGCCAGCAGGTTAAGCGGGAGGGCCCCAGATACGCAGTATTTT
d_call: .; clone_size: .; j_call: TRBJ1-5; v_call: TRBV6-5; cdr3_aa: CASSNNNQPQHF; cdr3_nt: TGTGCCAGCAGTAACAATAATCAGCCCCAGCATTTT
d_call: TRBD1; clone_size: .; j_call: TRBJ2-6; v_call: TRBV7-8; cdr3_aa: CASSRPRGYGANVLTF; cdr3_nt: TGTGCCAGCAGCCGACCCAGGGGGTATGGGGCCAACGTCCTGACTTTC
d_call: .; clone_size: .; j_call: TRBJ2-3; v_call: TRBV24-1; cdr3_aa: CATSDLITGGTQYF; cdr3_nt: TGTGCCACCAGTGATTTGATCACTGGAGGTACGCAGTATTTT
d_call: .; clone_size: .; j_call: TRBJ2-7; v_call: TRBV28; cdr3_aa: CASKRPGSHYEQYF; cdr3_nt: TGTGCCAGCAAACGCCCGGGTTCCCACTACGAGCAGTACTTC
d_call: TRBD1; clone_size: .; j_call: TRBJ1-4; v_call: TRBV7-9; cdr3_aa: CASSLSGTGDEKLFF; cdr3_nt: TGTGCCAGCAGCTTGAGTGGGACAGGGGATGAAAAACTGTTTTTT
d_call: TRBD1; clone_size: once; j_call: TRBJ1-1; v_call: TRBV7-8; cdr3_aa: CASSGPTGAGTEAFF; cdr3_nt: TGTGCCAGCAGCGGACCGACAGGGGCGGGCACTGAAGCTTTCTTT
d_call: TRBD1; clone_size: .; j_call: TRBJ2-7; v_call: TRBV27; cdr3_aa: CASSPQGLGQGRHEQYF; cdr3_nt: TGTGCCAGCAGTCCTCAGGGCTTGGGACAGGGGCGGCACGAGCAGTACTTC
d_call: .; clone_size: .; j_call: TRBJ1-2; v_call: TRBV7-2; cdr3_aa: CASSLGAQYGYTF; cdr3_nt: TGTGCCAGCAGCTTAGGAGCACAGTATGGCTACACCTTC
d_call: .; clone_size: .; j_call: TRBJ2-7; v_call: TRBV5-1; cdr3_aa: CASSNWVGGSYEQYF; cdr3_nt: TGCGCCAGCAGTAACTGGGTAGGGGGCTCCTACGAGCAGTACTTC
d_call: TRBD2; clone_size: .; j_call: TRBJ2-3; v_call: TRBV7-2; cdr3_aa: CASSLGSGGGDTQYF; cdr3_nt: TGTGCCAGCAGCTTAGGGTCGGGAGGGGGAGATACGCAGTATTTT
d_call: TRBD2; clone_size: .; j_call: TRBJ2-7; v_call: TRBV7-9; cdr3_aa: CASSSPPTSGRAKEQYF; cdr3_nt: TGTGCCAGCAGCTCTCCACCGACTAGCGGGAGGGCCAAGGAGCAGTACTTC
d_call: .; clone_size: once; j_call: TRBJ2-4; v_call: TRBV2; cdr3_aa: CASRLAPQSGNIQYF; cdr3_nt: TGTGCCAGCAGGCTAGCTCCTCAAAGCGGAAACATTCAGTACTTC
d_call: .; clone_size: once; j_call: TRBJ2-7; v_call: TRBV11-2; cdr3_aa: CASSYKQSSYEQYF; cdr3_nt: TGTGCCAGCAGCTATAAACAGAGCTCCTACGAGCAGTACTTC
d_call: .; clone_size: .; j_call: TRBJ2-7; v_call: TRBV18; cdr3_aa: CASSPLEAGSYEQYF; cdr3_nt: TGTGCCAGCTCACCATTGGAGGCGGGATCCTACGAGCAGTACTTC
d_call: .; clone_size: few; j_call: TRBJ1-1; v_call: TRBV20-1; cdr3_aa: CSAQETAEAFF; cdr3_nt: TGCAGTGCCCAAGAAACGGCTGAAGCTTTCTTT
d_call: TRBD1; clone_size: .; j_call: TRBJ2-7; v_call: TRBV27; cdr3_aa: CASSSIHPGQRHEQYF; cdr3_nt: TGTGCCAGCAGCTCTATCCATCCGGGACAGCGCCACGAGCAGTACTTC
d_call: TRBD2; clone_size: .; j_call: TRBJ2-1; v_call: TRBV5-1; cdr3_aa: CASSVTSVEQFF; cdr3_nt: TGCGCCAGCAGCGTTACTAGCGTCGAGCAGTTCTTC